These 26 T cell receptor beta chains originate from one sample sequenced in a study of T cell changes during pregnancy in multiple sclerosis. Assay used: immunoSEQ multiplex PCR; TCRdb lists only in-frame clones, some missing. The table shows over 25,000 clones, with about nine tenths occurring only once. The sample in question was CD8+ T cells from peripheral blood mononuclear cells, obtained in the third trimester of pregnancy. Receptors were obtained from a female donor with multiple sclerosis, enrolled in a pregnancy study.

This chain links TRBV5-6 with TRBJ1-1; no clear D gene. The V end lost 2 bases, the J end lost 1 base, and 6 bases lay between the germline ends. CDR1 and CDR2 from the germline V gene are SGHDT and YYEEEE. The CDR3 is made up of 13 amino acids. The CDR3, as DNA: TGTGCCAGCAGCTTCGAAGCGAACACTGAAGCTTTCTTT. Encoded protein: CASSFEANTEAFF.

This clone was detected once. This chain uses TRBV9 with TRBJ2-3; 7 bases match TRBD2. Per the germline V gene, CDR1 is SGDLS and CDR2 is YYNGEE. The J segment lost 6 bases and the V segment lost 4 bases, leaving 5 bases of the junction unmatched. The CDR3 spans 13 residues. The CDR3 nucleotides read TGTGCCAGCAGCCGGGGAGGGAAGGATACGCAGTATTTT. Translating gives CASSRGGKDTQYF.

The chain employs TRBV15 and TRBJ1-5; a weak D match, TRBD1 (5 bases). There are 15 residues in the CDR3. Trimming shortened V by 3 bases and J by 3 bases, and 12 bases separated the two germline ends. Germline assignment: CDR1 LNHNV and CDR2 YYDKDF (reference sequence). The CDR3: CATSRGGGVNQPQHF. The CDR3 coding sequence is TGTGCCACCAGCAGGGGTGGGGGGGTCAATCAGCCCCAGCATTTT.

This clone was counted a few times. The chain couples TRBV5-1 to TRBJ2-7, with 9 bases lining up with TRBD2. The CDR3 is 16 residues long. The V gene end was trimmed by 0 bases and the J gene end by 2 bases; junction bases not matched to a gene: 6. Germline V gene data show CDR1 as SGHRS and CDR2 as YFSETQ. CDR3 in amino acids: CASSLGPSGVTYEQYF. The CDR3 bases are TGCGCCAGCAGCTTGGGGCCTAGCGGGGTAACCTACGAGCAGTACTTC.

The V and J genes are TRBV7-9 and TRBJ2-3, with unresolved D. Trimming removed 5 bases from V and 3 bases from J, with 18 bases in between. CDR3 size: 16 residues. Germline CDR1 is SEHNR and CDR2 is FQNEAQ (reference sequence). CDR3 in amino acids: CASSPSSSAATDTQYF. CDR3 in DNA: TGTGCCAGCAGCCCCAGTTCCAGCGCGGCTACAGATACGCAGTATTTT.

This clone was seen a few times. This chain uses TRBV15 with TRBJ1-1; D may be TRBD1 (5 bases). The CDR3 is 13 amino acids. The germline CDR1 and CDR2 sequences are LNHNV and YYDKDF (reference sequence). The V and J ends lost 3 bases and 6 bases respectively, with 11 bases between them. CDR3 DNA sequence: TGTGCCACCAGCAGTCAAGGGGCTGCTGAAGCTTTCTTT. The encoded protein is CATSSQGAAEAFF.

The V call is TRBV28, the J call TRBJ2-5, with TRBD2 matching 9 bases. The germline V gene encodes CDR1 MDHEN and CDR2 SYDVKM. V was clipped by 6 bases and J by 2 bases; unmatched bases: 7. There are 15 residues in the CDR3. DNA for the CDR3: TGTGCCAGCAGCTCCGGACTAGCGTCTCAAGAGACCCAGTACTTC. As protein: CASSSGLASQETQYF.

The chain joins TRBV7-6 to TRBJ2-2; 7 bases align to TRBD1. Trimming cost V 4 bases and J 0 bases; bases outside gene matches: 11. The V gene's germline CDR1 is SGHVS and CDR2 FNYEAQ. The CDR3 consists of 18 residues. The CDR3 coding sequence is TGTGCCAGCAGCTCCCCATATATAGACAGGGCGAACACCGGGGAGCTGTTTTTT. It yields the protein CASSSPYIDRANTGELFF.

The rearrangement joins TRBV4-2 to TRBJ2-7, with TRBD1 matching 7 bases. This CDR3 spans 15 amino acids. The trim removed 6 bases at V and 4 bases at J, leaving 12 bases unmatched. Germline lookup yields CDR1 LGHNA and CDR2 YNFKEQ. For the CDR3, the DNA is TGTGCCAGCAGAGAATTCCGACAGGGAAAATACGAGCAGTACTTC. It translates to CASREFRQGKYEQYF.

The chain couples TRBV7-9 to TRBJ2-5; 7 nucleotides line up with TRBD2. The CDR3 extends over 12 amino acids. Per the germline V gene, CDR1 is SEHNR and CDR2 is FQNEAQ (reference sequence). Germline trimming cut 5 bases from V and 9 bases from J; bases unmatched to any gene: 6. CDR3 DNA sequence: TGTGCCAGCAGCCCTGCGGGGGAGGCCCAGTACTTC. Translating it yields CASSPAGEAQYF.

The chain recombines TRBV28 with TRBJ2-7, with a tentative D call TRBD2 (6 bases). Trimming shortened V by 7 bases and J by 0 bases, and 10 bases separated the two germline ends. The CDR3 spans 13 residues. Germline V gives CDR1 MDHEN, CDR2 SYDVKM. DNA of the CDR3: TGTGCCAGCACTGGGGGGAGCTCCTACGAGCAGTACTTC. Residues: CASTGGSSYEQYF.

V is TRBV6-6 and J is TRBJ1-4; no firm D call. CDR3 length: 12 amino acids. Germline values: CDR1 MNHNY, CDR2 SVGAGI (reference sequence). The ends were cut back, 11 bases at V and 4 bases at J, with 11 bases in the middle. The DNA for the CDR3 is TGTGCCGCCGGCCGGGTTAATGAAAAACTGTTTTTT. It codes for CAAGRVNEKLFF.

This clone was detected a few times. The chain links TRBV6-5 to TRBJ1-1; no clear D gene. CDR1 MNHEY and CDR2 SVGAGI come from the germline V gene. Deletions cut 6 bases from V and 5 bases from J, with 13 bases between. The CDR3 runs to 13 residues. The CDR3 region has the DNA TGTGCCAGCAGCTTGAGTGTTTGGACTGAAGCTTTCTTT. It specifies CASSLSVWTEAFF.

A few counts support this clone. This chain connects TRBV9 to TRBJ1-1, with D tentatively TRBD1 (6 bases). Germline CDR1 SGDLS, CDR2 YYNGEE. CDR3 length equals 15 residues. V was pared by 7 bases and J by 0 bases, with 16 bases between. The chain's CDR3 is CASSPKGGVNTEAFF. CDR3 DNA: TGTGCCAGCTCCCCGAAGGGGGGGGTGAACACTGAAGCTTTCTTT.

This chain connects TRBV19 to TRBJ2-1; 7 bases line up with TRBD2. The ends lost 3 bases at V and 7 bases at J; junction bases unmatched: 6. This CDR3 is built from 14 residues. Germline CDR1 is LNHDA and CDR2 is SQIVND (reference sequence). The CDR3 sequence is CASSMGRERNEQFF. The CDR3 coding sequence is TGTGCCAGTAGTATGGGGCGGGAGAGGAATGAGCAGTTCTTC.

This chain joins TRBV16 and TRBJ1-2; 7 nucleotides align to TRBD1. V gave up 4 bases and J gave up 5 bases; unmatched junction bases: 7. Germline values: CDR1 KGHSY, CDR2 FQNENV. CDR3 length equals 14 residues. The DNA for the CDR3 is TGTGCCAGCAGCCCCGGGGACAGATCGTATGGCTACACCTTC. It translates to CASSPGDRSYGYTF.

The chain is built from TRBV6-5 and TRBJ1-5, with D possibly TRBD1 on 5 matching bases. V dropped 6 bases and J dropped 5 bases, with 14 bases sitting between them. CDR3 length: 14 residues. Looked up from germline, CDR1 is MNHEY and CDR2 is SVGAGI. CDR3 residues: CASSLRQTYQPQHF. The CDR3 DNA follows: TGTGCCAGCAGCTTAAGACAGACATATCAGCCCCAGCATTTT.

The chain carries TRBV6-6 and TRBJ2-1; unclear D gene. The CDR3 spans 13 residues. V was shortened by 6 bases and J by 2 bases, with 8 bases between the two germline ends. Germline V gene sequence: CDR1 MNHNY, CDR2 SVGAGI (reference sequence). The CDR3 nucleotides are TGTGCCAGCAGCTTATCGGCCTACAATGAGCAGTTCTTC. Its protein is CASSLSAYNEQFF.

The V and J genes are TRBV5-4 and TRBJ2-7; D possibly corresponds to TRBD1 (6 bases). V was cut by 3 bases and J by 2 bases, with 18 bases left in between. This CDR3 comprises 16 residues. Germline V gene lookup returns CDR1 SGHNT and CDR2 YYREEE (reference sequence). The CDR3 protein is CASSSRSGAMAYEQYF. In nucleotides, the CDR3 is TGTGCCAGCAGCTCTCGATCAGGGGCCATGGCCTACGAGCAGTACTTC.

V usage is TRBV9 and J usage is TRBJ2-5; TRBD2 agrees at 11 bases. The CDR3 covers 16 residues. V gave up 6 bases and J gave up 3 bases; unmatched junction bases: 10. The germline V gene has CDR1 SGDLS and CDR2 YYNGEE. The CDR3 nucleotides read TGTGCCAGCAACCACAGGGGACTAGCGGAGAAAGAGACCCAGTACTTC. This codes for CASNHRGLAEKETQYF.

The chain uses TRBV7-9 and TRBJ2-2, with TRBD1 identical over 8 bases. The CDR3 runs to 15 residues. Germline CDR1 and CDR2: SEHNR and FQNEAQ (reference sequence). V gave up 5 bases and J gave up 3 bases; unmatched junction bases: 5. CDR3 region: CASSQDRVYTGELFF. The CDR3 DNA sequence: TGTGCCAGCAGCCAGGACAGGGTATACACCGGGGAGCTGTTTTTT.

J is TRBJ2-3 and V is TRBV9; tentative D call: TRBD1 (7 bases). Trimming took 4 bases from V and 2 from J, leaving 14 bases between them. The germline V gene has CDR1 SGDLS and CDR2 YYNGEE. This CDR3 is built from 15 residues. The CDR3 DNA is TGTGCCAGCAGCTCGCGGGACAGAGCCACAGATACGCAGTATTTT. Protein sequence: CASSSRDRATDTQYF.

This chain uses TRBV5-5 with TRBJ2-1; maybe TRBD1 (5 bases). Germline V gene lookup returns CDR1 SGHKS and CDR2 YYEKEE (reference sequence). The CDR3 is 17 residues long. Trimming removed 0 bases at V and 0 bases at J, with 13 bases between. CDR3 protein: CASSLDFRVDSYNEQFF. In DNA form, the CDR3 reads TGTGCCAGCAGCTTGGATTTCAGGGTGGACTCCTACAATGAGCAGTTCTTC.

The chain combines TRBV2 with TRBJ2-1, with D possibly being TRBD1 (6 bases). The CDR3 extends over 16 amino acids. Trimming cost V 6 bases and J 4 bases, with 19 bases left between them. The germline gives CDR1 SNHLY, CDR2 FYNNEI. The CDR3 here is CASRARQATLYNEQFF. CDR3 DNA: TGTGCCAGCAGGGCCCGACAGGCGACCCTTTACAATGAGCAGTTCTTC. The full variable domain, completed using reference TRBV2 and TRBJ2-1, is EPEVTQTPSHQVTQMGQEVILRCVPISNHLYFYWYRQILGQKVEFLVSFYNNEISEKSEIFDDQFSVERPDGSNFTLKIRSTKLEDSAMYFCASRARQATLYNEQFFGPGTRLTVL.

The CDR3 bases are TGTGCCAGCAGTTACGGACGGGAGCTTGAGCAGTTCTTC. Its translation is CASSYGRELEQFF. The genes are TRBV6-5 and TRBJ2-1; maybe TRBD2 (6 bases). The CDR3 sequence is 13 residues long. Germline lookup yields CDR1 MNHEY and CDR2 SVGAGI. Deletions cut 2 bases from V and 9 bases from J, with 11 bases between.

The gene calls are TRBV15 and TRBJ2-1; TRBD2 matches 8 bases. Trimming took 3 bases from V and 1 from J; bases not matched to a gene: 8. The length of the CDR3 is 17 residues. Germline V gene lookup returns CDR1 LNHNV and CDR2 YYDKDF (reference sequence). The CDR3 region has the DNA TGTGCCACCAGCAGCCGTACCACTAGCGGTTCCTACAATGAGCAGTTCTTC. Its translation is CATSSRTTSGSYNEQFF.